This T cell receptor (beta chain) originates from a study of shared clonotypes between healthy human individuals. CD45RO negativity and positive selection for CCR7 defined naive CD8 cells, a population that excluded terminally differentiated effector memory CD45RA+ cells. Profiling relied on immunoSEQ multiplex PCR, and the TCRdb table lists in-frame clones only, not all of them. The sample records roughly 2 million clones, over 85% being singletons. The V end lost 4 bases, the J end lost 0 bases, and 17 bases lay between the germline ends. Germline values: CDR1 SGDLS, CDR2 YYNGEE. The CDR3 contains 16 residues.

Sequenced: naive CD8+ T cells sorted from blood. V gene TRBV9 combines with J gene TRBJ2-7, with D tentatively TRBD2 (5 bases). This TCR derives from a man between 18 and 29 years old in good health. CDR3 sequence reads: CASSLTSTSPSYEQYF. The CDR3, as DNA: TGTGCCAGCAGCCTTACCTCTACTAGTCCCTCCTACGAGCAGTACTTC.